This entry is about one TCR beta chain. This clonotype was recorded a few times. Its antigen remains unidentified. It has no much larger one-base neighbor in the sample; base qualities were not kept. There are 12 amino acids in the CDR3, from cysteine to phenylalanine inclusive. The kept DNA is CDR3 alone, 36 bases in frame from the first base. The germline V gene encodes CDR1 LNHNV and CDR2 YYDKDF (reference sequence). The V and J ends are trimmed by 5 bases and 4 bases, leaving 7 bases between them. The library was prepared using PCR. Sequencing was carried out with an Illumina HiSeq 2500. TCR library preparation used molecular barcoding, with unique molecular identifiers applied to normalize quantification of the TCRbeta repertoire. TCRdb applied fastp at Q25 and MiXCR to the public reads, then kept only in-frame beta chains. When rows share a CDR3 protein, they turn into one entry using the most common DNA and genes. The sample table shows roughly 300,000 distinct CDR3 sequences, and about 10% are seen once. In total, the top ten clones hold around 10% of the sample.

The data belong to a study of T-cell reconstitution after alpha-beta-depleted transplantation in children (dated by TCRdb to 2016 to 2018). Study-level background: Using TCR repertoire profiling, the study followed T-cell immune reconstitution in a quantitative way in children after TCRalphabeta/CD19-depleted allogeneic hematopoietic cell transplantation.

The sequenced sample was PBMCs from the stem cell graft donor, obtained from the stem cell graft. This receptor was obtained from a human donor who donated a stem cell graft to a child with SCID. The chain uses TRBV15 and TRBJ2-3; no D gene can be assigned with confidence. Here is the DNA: TGTGCCACCAGCCTTTTGGCAGATACGCAGTATTTT. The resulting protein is CATSLLADTQYF. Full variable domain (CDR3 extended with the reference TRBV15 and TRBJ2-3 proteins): DAMVIQNPRYQVTQFGKPVTLSCSQTLNHNVMYWYQQKSSQAPKLLFHYYDKDFNNEADTPDNFQSRRPNTSFCFLDIRSPGLGDTAMYLCATSLLADTQYFGPGTRLTVL.